Presented here are 4 T cell receptor beta chains from one specimen sequenced in a study of T cell responses to AZD1222 COVID-19 vaccine. The table came from immunoSEQ multiplex PCR; TCRdb's copy has only in-frame clones and leaves some out. The table lists 95,000 to 100,000 clones, about nine tenths of them singletons. This specimen consisted of peripheral blood, obtained 28 days after the second AZD1222 dose. The receptors here all came from an adult who received the AZD1222 COVID-19 vaccine.

This clone was seen only a few times. The V call is TRBV7-9, the J call TRBJ1-1; D ambiguous. This CDR3 comprises 12 residues. Germline assignment: CDR1 SEHNR and CDR2 FQNEAQ (reference sequence). The germline V and J ends were trimmed by 4 bases and 4 bases, with 7 bases remaining between them. The CDR3, as DNA: TGTGCCAGCAGCTCGGACTTCACTGAAGCTTTCTTT. Residues: CASSSDFTEAFF.

V is TRBV11-2 and J is TRBJ2-7; 9 bases map to TRBD2. The CDR3 runs to 14 residues. With V trimmed by 3 bases and J by 5 bases, 5 bases remained unmatched. Germline CDR1 and CDR2: SGHAT and FQNNGV. The CDR3 nucleotides are TGTGCCAGCAGCTTGGGACTAGCTTTCAACGAGCAGTACTTC. It codes for CASSLGLAFNEQYF.

The genes are TRBV4-1 and TRBJ1-2, with D uncertain. This CDR3 has 14 amino acids. Trimming pared 0 bases from V and 8 bases from J, leaving 13 bases between. CDR1 and CDR2 (germline): MGHRA, YSYEKL. The CDR3 coding sequence is TGCGCCAGCAGCCAAGAATGGGGAACGATCGGCTACACCTTC. Protein product: CASSQEWGTIGYTF.

V and J are TRBV5-5 and TRBJ1-6, with D unclear. The germline V gene has CDR1 SGHKS and CDR2 YYEKEE (reference sequence). This CDR3 region has 14 residues. Trimming removed 0 bases at V and 7 bases at J, with 8 bases between. CDR3 nucleotide sequence: TGTGCCAGCAGCTTGGTAGGGTCGAATTCACCCCTCCACTTT. This encodes CASSLVGSNSPLHF.